A single sample is the source of the 10 T cell receptor beta chains below, sequenced in a study of blood T cell repertoires in COVID-19. Sequencing used immunoSEQ multiplex PCR; TCRdb keeps in-frame clones, though not all of them. The sample carries tens of thousands of clones, roughly nine tenths recorded once. Sequenced: peripheral blood. All receptors come from an elderly woman with active COVID-19.

This chain uses TRBV29-1 with TRBJ2-1; 14 positions agree with TRBD2. This CDR3 has 14 residues. CDR1 is SQVTM, CDR2 ANQGSEA, per germline. The V gene end was trimmed by 4 bases and the J gene end by 8 bases; junction bases not matched to a gene: 4. This chain's CDR3 is CSVGRLAGGDEQFF. The DNA of the CDR3 is TGCAGCGTTGGACGACTAGCGGGGGGGGATGAGCAGTTCTTC.

This clone appeared a single time. The genes are TRBV19 and TRBJ2-1; D might be TRBD2 (6 bases). Trimming cost V 1 base and J 1 base, with 8 bases left between them. Germline CDR1 and CDR2: LNHDA and SQIVND (reference sequence). CDR3 length: 15 amino acids. CDR3 protein: CASSIGGTSYNEQFF. In DNA form, the CDR3 reads TGTGCCAGTAGTATAGGAGGGACTTCCTACAATGAGCAGTTCTTC.

The rearrangement links TRBV9 to TRBJ2-7; a possible D gene is TRBD1 (5 bases). This CDR3 is built from 17 residues. Looked up from germline, CDR1 is SGDLS and CDR2 is YYNGEE. Between the trimmed V and J ends, which lost 4 bases and 0 bases, there was a span of 20 bases. CDR3 DNA sequence: TGTGCCAGCAGCCCTGCCCCACTGGGGCCGAGCTCCTACGAGCAGTACTTC. It specifies CASSPAPLGPSSYEQYF.

The genes are TRBV28 and TRBJ1-1; D may be TRBD1 (5 bases). The germline V and J ends were trimmed by 2 bases and 4 bases, with 11 bases remaining between them. CDR1 is MDHEN, CDR2 SYDVKM, per germline. CDR3 length: 14 amino acids. The CDR3 region is CASSLPGESTEAFF. CDR3 DNA: TGTGCCAGCAGTTTACCGGGGGAGAGCACTGAAGCTTTCTTT.

The DNA of the CDR3 is TGTGCCATCCAGGCTCGGACAGGGGTAACAGATACGCAGTATTTT. Translating it yields CAIQARTGVTDTQYF. V is TRBV27 and J is TRBJ2-3; TRBD1 agrees at 9 bases. The V and J ends lost 10 bases and 3 bases, in that order; junction bases with no gene match: 11. The CDR3 sequence is 15 residues long. In germline, CDR1 is MNHEY, CDR2 SMNVEV (reference sequence).

The table lists this clone with a count of one. CDR3 sequence: CATSGLGAGEETQYF. The CDR3 region has the DNA TGTGCCACCAGTGGCCTAGGAGCGGGGGAAGAGACCCAGTACTTC. This rearrangement joins TRBV24-1 to TRBJ2-5; TRBD2 matches 8 bases. The CDR3 contains 15 residues. The germline CDR1 and CDR2 sequences are KGHDR and SFDVKD. The ends lost 5 bases at V and 3 bases at J; junction bases unmatched: 7.

This chain links TRBV7-9 with TRBJ1-2, with D possibly matching TRBD1 (5 bases). Trimming removed 7 bases from V and 8 bases from J, with 17 bases in between. Germline V gives CDR1 SEHNR, CDR2 FQNEAQ (reference sequence). The CDR3 has 13 residues. The CDR3 reads CASTTWGDVGYTF. The CDR3 region has the DNA TGTGCCAGCACCACGTGGGGGGATGTAGGCTACACCTTC.

The rearrangement joins TRBV5-1 to TRBJ2-7, with a weak D call TRBD1 (6 bases). The V gene's germline CDR1 is SGHRS and CDR2 YFSETQ. With 6 bases removed from V and 1 base from J, the gap between germline ends came to 17 bases. The CDR3 sequence is 15 residues long. The CDR3 loop is CASTMTGQTSYEQYF. In DNA, the CDR3 is TGCGCCAGCACCATGACCGGACAGACATCCTACGAGCAGTACTTC.

The genes are TRBV9 and TRBJ2-5, with TRBD1 identical over 11 bases. Germline V gene lookup returns CDR1 SGDLS and CDR2 YYNGEE. The CDR3 consists of 15 residues. Trimming removed 4 bases from V and 5 bases from J; junction bases left unmatched: 7. The CDR3 loop reads CASSSRTGGSETQYF. CDR3 DNA sequence: TGTGCCAGCAGCTCCCGGACAGGGGGCAGTGAGACCCAGTACTTC.

The chain employs TRBV13 and TRBJ2-1; 7 bases line up with TRBD1. Looked up from germline, CDR1 is PRHDT and CDR2 is FYEKMQ (reference sequence). This CDR3 contains 13 residues. V shed 2 bases, J shed 9 bases, and the junction held 4 bases outside the gene matches. CDR3 region: CASSLTTGFEQFF. The CDR3 region has the DNA TGTGCCAGCAGCTTAACGACAGGGTTTGAGCAGTTCTTC. The full variable domain, with the rest looked up from reference TRBV13 and TRBJ2-1, is AAGVIQSPRHLIKEKRETATLKCYPIPRHDTVYWYQQGPGQDPQFLISFYEKMQSDKGSIPDRFSAQQFSDYHSELNMSSLELGDSALYFCASSLTTGFEQFFGPGTRLTVL.